A single sample is the source of the 12 T cell receptor beta chains below, sequenced in a study of cytotoxic CD8 clonotypes in ibrutinib-treated CLL. Clones were sequenced by immunoSEQ multiplex PCR, and TCRdb holds only the in-frame ones, with some missing. The table includes about 300,000 clones, about 64% detected once. Sequences were derived from PBMCs, sampled after 36 months of ibrutinib treatment. These receptors were taken from a human donor with chronic lymphocytic leukemia.

This clone is a singleton in its sample. This rearrangement joins TRBV27 to TRBJ2-7; possibly TRBD1 or TRBD2 for D (6 bases each). The CDR3 extends over 12 amino acids. Germline CDR1 is MNHEY and CDR2 is SMNVEV (reference sequence). The germline V and J ends were trimmed by 8 bases and 6 bases, with 14 bases remaining between them. CDR3 sequence: CASGLGGLEQYF. The CDR3 region has the DNA TGTGCCAGCGGGCTTGGGGGGCTCGAGCAGTACTTC.

The gene calls are TRBV29-1 and TRBJ1-2, with 7 bases fitting TRBD1. With 4 bases clipped from V and 4 bases from J, the junction kept 9 bases outside the gene matches. Germline V gives CDR1 SQVTM, CDR2 ANQGSEA. This CDR3 is 14 amino acids long. CDR3 amino acids: CSVAGGARIYGYTF. The CDR3 DNA reads TGCAGCGTTGCAGGGGGGGCGCGGATCTATGGCTACACCTTC. The complete variable domain, with remaining parts taken from reference TRBV29-1 and TRBJ1-2, reads SAVISQKPSRDICQRGTSLTIQCQVDSQVTMMFWYRQQPGQSLTLIATANQGSEATYESGFVIDKFPISRPNLTFSTLTVSNMSPEDSSIYLCSVAGGARIYGYTFGSGTRLTVV.

This chain connects TRBV14 to TRBJ1-3; D unresolved. The CDR3 runs to 16 residues. V dropped 4 bases and J dropped 0 bases, with 13 bases sitting between them. Germline V gives CDR1 SGHDN, CDR2 FVKESK. In nucleotides, the CDR3 is TGTGCCAGCAGCCGCCGATTCACAAGCTCTGGAAACACCATATATTTT. Translated: CASSRRFTSSGNTIYF.

The J gene is TRBJ2-3, the V gene TRBV6-6; a possible D gene is TRBD2 (6 bases). V was clipped by 11 bases and J by 6 bases, with 21 bases between them. CDR1 MNHNY and CDR2 SVGAGI come from the germline V gene (reference sequence). The CDR3 runs to 14 residues. The CDR3 region is CASKWAGSRDTQYF. The CDR3 DNA is TGTGCCTCCAAATGGGCGGGGTCCAGGGATACGCAGTATTTT.

This clone was counted between two and nine times. The V gene is TRBV19, the J gene TRBJ1-2; D call uncertain. CDR3 length equals 14 residues. Trimming shortened V by 3 bases and J by 5 bases, and 13 bases separated the two germline ends. Germline assignment: CDR1 LNHDA and CDR2 SQIVND (reference sequence). CDR3 residues: CASSMTESLYGYTF. The CDR3 bases are TGTGCCAGTAGTATGACCGAAAGTTTATATGGCTACACCTTC.

To note about this clone: This sample also contains other DNA sequences that code for the same CDR3. The CDR3 DNA sequence: TGCAGCGTTGAGGGGCGGATGAACACTGAAGCTTTCTTT. This sequence encodes CSVEGRMNTEAFF. The chain links TRBV29-1 to TRBJ1-1, with D possibly TRBD1 on 5 matching bases. V dropped 3 bases and J dropped 0 bases, with 8 bases sitting between them. CDR1 is SQVTM and CDR2 is ANQGSEA in the germline V gene. The CDR3 totals 13 residues.

This clone was picked up one time. This chain connects TRBV18 to TRBJ1-1; the D is unclear. Trimming shortened V by 8 bases and J by 1 base, and 14 bases separated the two germline ends. The germline V gene has CDR1 KGHSH and CDR2 LQKENI. The CDR3 spans 14 residues. CDR3 sequence: CASGTRSSNTEAFF. CDR3 sequence (DNA): TGTGCCAGCGGCACGAGGTCCTCGAACACTGAAGCTTTCTTT.

This chain connects TRBV7-9 to TRBJ2-1; no clear D gene. Germline-derived CDR1 and CDR2 are SEHNR and FQNEAQ (reference sequence). The CDR3 consists of 13 residues. Trimming took off 1 base at V and 12 bases at J, with 13 bases between the two ends. This CDR3 reads CASSLVPVLGQFF. CDR3 bases: TGTGCCAGCAGCTTAGTTCCCGTCCTGGGGCAGTTCTTC.

The chain has TRBV5-5 and TRBJ2-3, with a tentative D call TRBD2 (6 bases). V gave up 4 bases and J gave up 2 bases, with 20 bases separating them. In germline, CDR1 is SGHKS, CDR2 YYEKEE (reference sequence). This CDR3 contains 17 residues. CDR3 residues: CASSKGRGRATTDTQYF. In nucleotides, the CDR3 is TGTGCCAGCAGCAAAGGGCGGGGCAGGGCAACCACAGATACGCAGTATTTT.

This chain links TRBV28 with TRBJ2-5, with 11 nucleotides matching TRBD2. The CDR3 covers 16 residues. V was pared by 4 bases and J by 9 bases, with 13 bases of the junction left unmatched. Germline CDR1 and CDR2: MDHEN and SYDVKM. CDR3 sequence reads: CASSSNSGRVLGAQYF. The CDR3, as DNA: TGTGCCAGCAGTTCAAATAGCGGGAGGGTCCTTGGGGCCCAGTACTTC.

The chain recombines TRBV2 with TRBJ2-1, with D uncertain. This CDR3 comprises 9 residues. V gave up 5 bases and J gave up 7 bases, with 0 bases separating them. Germline-derived CDR1 and CDR2 are SNHLY and FYNNEI. The CDR3 region has the DNA TGTGCCAGCAGTAATGAGCAGTTCTTC. Translation gives CASSNEQFF.

This clone was seen once. The chain combines TRBV7-9 with TRBJ2-4, with D perhaps matching TRBD2 (5 bases). The CDR3 contains 15 residues. CDR1 and CDR2 (germline): SEHNR, FQNEAQ (reference sequence). The ends were cut back, 5 bases at V and 3 bases at J, with 14 bases in the middle. In DNA form, the CDR3 reads TGTGCCAGCAGCGCCGGACTCCTTGACAAAAACATTCAGTACTTC. Encoded protein: CASSAGLLDKNIQYF.